The 25 T cell receptor beta chains reported below all come from one sample, sequenced in a study of T cells in Graves' hyperthyroidism and ophthalmopathy. What was amplified from RNA transcripts were TCR beta CDR3 regions. An initial round of RT-PCR targeting the TCR CDR3 relied on the HTBI primer set. MiXCR, applied by TCRdb to the multiplex PCR reads, yields one record per CDR3 protein. The sample comprises some 760,000 distinct CDR3 sequences, roughly 15% of which are singletons, and around 9.6% rests with the top ten. The sequenced material came from blood. Every receptor here comes from a woman under 30 with Graves' hyperthyroidism.

This clonotype was recorded many times. The rearrangement links TRBV30 to TRBJ1-4; D is ambiguous. Germline CDR1 GTSNPN, CDR2 SVGIG (reference sequence). V was cut by 7 bases and J by 8 bases, with 14 bases left in between. This CDR3 comprises 12 residues. CDR3 loop: CASTGFGEKLFF. For the CDR3, the DNA is TGTGCCTCGACGGGCTTTGGGGAAAAACTGTTTTTT.

There are a few counts of this clonotype. This chain uses TRBV7-9 with TRBJ2-1, with 13 bases lining up with TRBD2. The trim removed 5 bases at V and 8 bases at J, leaving 9 bases unmatched. This CDR3 comprises 16 residues. Germline values: CDR1 SEHNR, CDR2 FQNEAQ (reference sequence). CDR3 loop: CASSLDTSGRADEQFF. In nucleotides, the CDR3 is TGTGCCAGCAGCCTCGACACTAGCGGGAGGGCCGATGAGCAGTTCTTC.

This clonotype was recorded a few times. The V gene is TRBV20-1, the J gene TRBJ2-7; D might be TRBD2 (6 bases). This CDR3 is 12 amino acids long. The V end lost 4 bases, the J end lost 4 bases, and 11 bases lay between the germline ends. Germline V gene lookup returns CDR1 DFQATT and CDR2 SNEGSKA (reference sequence). The CDR3, as DNA: TGCAGTGCTACTGGGACTTCTTACGAGCAGTACTTC. Translation: CSATGTSYEQYF.

This clonotype was seen ten or more times. This chain connects TRBV12-3 or TRBV12-4 to TRBJ1-1; D may be TRBD1 (6 bases). The CDR3 is 13 residues long. Trimming left V 7 bases short and J 5 bases short, with 14 bases between. Written as DNA, the CDR3 is TGTGCCAGCACCGAAACCGGGACAACTGAAGCTTTCTTT. It translates to CASTETGTTEAFF.

The rearrangement uses TRBV15 and TRBJ1-2, with a tentative D call TRBD1 (6 bases). This CDR3 is built from 13 residues. Trimming took 4 bases from V and 4 from J, leaving 10 bases between them. Germline V gene data show CDR1 as LNHNV and CDR2 as YYDKDF (reference sequence). The CDR3 sequence: CATSKQGTYGYTF. The CDR3 DNA is TGTGCCACCAGCAAACAGGGTACCTATGGCTACACCTTC.

This clonotype appeared many times. V and J are TRBV5-1 and TRBJ1-1, with 9 positions matching TRBD1. Germline V gene sequence: CDR1 SGHRS, CDR2 YFSETQ. V lost 0 bases, J lost 1 base, and 4 bases stayed unmatched. The CDR3 length is 16 residues. The CDR3 DNA reads as TGCGCCAGCAGCTTGGATCTGGACAGGGGGAACACTGAAGCTTTCTTT. Translated: CASSLDLDRGNTEAFF.

This clonotype was seen a few times. The V gene is TRBV7-9, the J gene TRBJ2-1; 8 bases are a match to TRBD2. The V gene's germline CDR1 is SEHNR and CDR2 FQNEAQ (reference sequence). V was pared by 5 bases and J by 7 bases, with 7 bases of the junction left unmatched. The CDR3 sequence is 14 residues long. The CDR3 sequence: CASSPWTSRNEQFF. DNA for the CDR3: TGTGCCAGCAGCCCCTGGACTAGCAGGAATGAGCAGTTCTTC.

This clonotype was seen at least ten times. The chain joins TRBV6-1 to TRBJ2-7; 7 bases map to TRBD1. Germline CDR1 MNHNS, CDR2 SASEGT. V dropped 5 bases and J dropped 2; count of bases not matched to a gene: 12. The CDR3 has 16 amino acids. CDR3: CASSISGTVTAYEQYF. The CDR3 coding sequence is TGTGCCAGCAGTATTTCCGGGACAGTCACTGCCTACGAGCAGTACTTC.

The table lists this clonotype with many counts. The chain links TRBV3-1 to TRBJ1-2; D uncertain. CDR3 length equals 18 residues. Looked up from germline, CDR1 is LGHDT and CDR2 is YNNKEL (reference sequence). The V end was cut by 4 bases, the J end by 6 bases, with 27 bases between. CDR3 protein: CASSPLETKRATKDGYTF. DNA for the CDR3: TGTGCCAGCAGCCCGCTAGAAACGAAACGGGCTACCAAGGATGGCTACACCTTC.

This clonotype was picked up many times. The chain is built from TRBV10-3 and TRBJ1-1, with 9 bases fitting TRBD1. V shed 3 bases, J shed 6 bases, and the junction held 8 bases outside the gene matches. The germline V gene has CDR1 ENHRY and CDR2 SYGVKD. The CDR3 consists of 15 residues. In nucleotides, the CDR3 is TGTGCCATCAGTGAAGAGGGACAGGGACGCGCTGAAGCTTTCTTT. Encoded protein: CAISEEGQGRAEAFF.

The chain links TRBV27 to TRBJ2-7; 9 nucleotides match TRBD2. This CDR3 contains 16 residues. Germline V gene lookup returns CDR1 MNHEY and CDR2 SMNVEV (reference sequence). The V and J ends lost 1 base and 3 bases, in that order; junction bases with no gene match: 7. The CDR3 nucleotides are TGTGCCAGCAGTTTATTCACCGGGACTAGCTTCTACGAGCAGTACTTC. Translated, it gives CASSLFTGTSFYEQYF.

There are many counts of this clonotype. Here the CDR3 DNA reads TGTGCCTGGAGTCCCTTGGCGGAAGCTTTCTTT. Protein sequence: CAWSPLAEAFF. V gene TRBV30 combines with J gene TRBJ1-1; D gene ambiguous. The V end was cut by 2 bases, the J end by 8 bases, with 9 bases between. Per germline, CDR1 GTSNPN and CDR2 SVGIG (reference sequence). CDR3 length equals 11 residues. The variable domain in full, completed from reference TRBV30 and TRBJ1-1, reads SQTIHQWPATLVQPVGSPLSLECTVEGTSNPNLYWYRQAAGRGLQLLFYSVGIGQISSEVPQNLSASRPQDRQFILSSKKLLLSDSGFYLCAWSPLAEAFFGQGTRLTVV.

This clonotype was seen at least ten times. This chain joins TRBV30 and TRBJ1-6; D may be TRBD1 (6 bases). This CDR3 is built from 14 residues. The germline V gene encodes CDR1 GTSNPN and CDR2 SVGIG (reference sequence). The germline V and J ends were trimmed by 4 bases and 5 bases, with 12 bases remaining between them. The CDR3 reads CAWTLGQNNSPLHF. The CDR3 region has the DNA TGTGCCTGGACCTTGGGACAAAATAATTCACCCCTCCACTTT.

This clonotype was picked up many times. The chain joins TRBV28 to TRBJ1-1, with D hard to call. CDR3 length equals 11 residues. From germline, CDR1 is MDHEN and CDR2 SYDVKM. V gave up 3 bases and J gave up 5 bases, with 4 bases separating them. The CDR3 DNA reads as TGTGCCAGCAGTTTCGAGACTGAAGCTTTCTTT. It specifies CASSFETEAFF.

The gene calls are TRBV27 and TRBJ2-1; 8 bases are a match to TRBD2. Germline CDR1 and CDR2: MNHEY and SMNVEV (reference sequence). There are 15 residues in the CDR3. V shed 5 bases, J shed 2 bases, and the junction held 5 bases outside the gene matches. The CDR3 here is CASSRASGPYNEQFF. CDR3 nucleotides: TGTGCCAGCAGTCGGGCTAGCGGGCCCTACAATGAGCAGTTCTTC.

The table lists this clonotype with many counts. The chain carries TRBV12-3 or TRBV12-4 and TRBJ1-1, with 10 bases identical to TRBD1. The CDR3 extends over 15 amino acids. Trimming cost V 4 bases and J 4 bases; bases outside gene matches: 6. CDR3 nucleotide sequence: TGTGCCAGCAGTTCACTGGGACAGGGGTCCACTGAAGCTTTCTTT. It specifies CASSSLGQGSTEAFF.

This clonotype occurred many times. The J gene is TRBJ2-7, the V gene TRBV6-2 or TRBV6-3; 10 nucleotides match TRBD1. CDR3 length: 16 residues. Trimming cost V 7 bases and J 5 bases; bases outside gene matches: 14. Germline V gene data show CDR1 as MNHEY and CDR2 as SVGEGT. Here the CDR3 DNA reads TGTGCCAGCACCGACTCTAGGGGACAGGGGATCCACGAGCAGTACTTC. This codes for CASTDSRGQGIHEQYF.

This clonotype has at least ten counts. V usage is TRBV15 and J usage is TRBJ2-1, with D hard to call. Per the germline V gene, CDR1 is LNHNV and CDR2 is YYDKDF (reference sequence). This CDR3 is 17 amino acids long. Deletions cut 0 bases from V and 1 base from J, with 13 bases between. The DNA for the CDR3 is TGTGCCACCAGCAGAGACCACTATCCTGTGTCCTACAATGAGCAGTTCTTC. Protein: CATSRDHYPVSYNEQFF. The full variable domain, rest sourced from reference TRBV15 and TRBJ2-1, is DAMVIQNPRYQVTQFGKPVTLSCSQTLNHNVMYWYQQKSSQAPKLLFHYYDKDFNNEADTPDNFQSRRPNTSFCFLDIRSPGLGDTAMYLCATSRDHYPVSYNEQFFGPGTRLTVL.

This clonotype was recorded at least ten times. V is TRBV30 and J is TRBJ2-3; D unclear. The ends were cut back, 4 bases at V and 2 bases at J, with 16 bases in the middle. Looked up from germline, CDR1 is GTSNPN and CDR2 is SVGIG (reference sequence). This CDR3 spans 15 amino acids. CDR3 region: CAWNGARYSTDTQYF. The CDR3 DNA sequence: TGTGCCTGGAACGGAGCGCGCTACTCCACAGATACGCAGTATTTT.

This clonotype was counted at least ten times. The chain employs TRBV20-1 and TRBJ2-1, with 14 bases aligning to TRBD2. The ends lost 6 bases at V and 8 bases at J; junction bases unmatched: 9. Germline assignment: CDR1 DFQATT and CDR2 SNEGSKA (reference sequence). This CDR3 is built from 15 residues. The CDR3 region has the DNA TGCAGTGCGCACACGGGACTAGCGGGAGAATATGAGCAGTTCTTC. The encoded protein is CSAHTGLAGEYEQFF.

This chain uses TRBV20-1 with TRBJ2-7, with a weak D call TRBD1 (5 bases). Germline V CDR1 and CDR2: DFQATT, SNEGSKA (reference sequence). The CDR3 loop spans 16 amino acids. V was cut by 0 bases and J by 0 bases, with 15 bases left in between. Written as DNA, the CDR3 is TGCAGTGCTAGAGATTCGGCGACAGACCCCTCCTACGAGCAGTACTTC. It codes for CSARDSATDPSYEQYF.

There are many counts of this clonotype. The chain uses TRBV2 and TRBJ2-5; 14 bases map to TRBD2. The CDR3 loop spans 15 amino acids. Germline V gene data show CDR1 as SNHLY and CDR2 as FYNNEI. V shed 6 bases and J 5 bases; nucleotides not matched to a gene: 5. The CDR3 is CASSGTSGRGETQYF. Written as DNA, the CDR3 is TGTGCCAGCAGCGGGACTAGCGGGAGAGGGGAGACCCAGTACTTC.

This clonotype was recorded many times. The V gene is TRBV5-1, the J gene TRBJ2-5; D call uncertain. The germline gives CDR1 SGHRS, CDR2 YFSETQ. V shed 0 bases and J shed 4 bases, with 16 bases lying between them. This CDR3 spans 16 amino acids. The CDR3 sequence is CASSLEGGRPTETQYF. The CDR3 nucleotides read TGCGCCAGCAGCTTGGAAGGCGGTAGACCAACAGAGACCCAGTACTTC.

This CDR3 reads CSARHGRGTEQFF. The CDR3 nucleotides are TGCAGTGCTAGACACGGGAGGGGCACTGAGCAGTTCTTC. The chain recombines TRBV20-1 with TRBJ2-1; TRBD2 matches 8 bases. The CDR3 has 13 amino acids. After removal of 2 bases from V and 9 bases from J, the junction contained 6 bases not matched to a gene. From germline, CDR1 is DFQATT and CDR2 SNEGSKA (reference sequence).

The table lists this clonotype with a few counts. The chain uses TRBV20-1 and TRBJ2-7, with TRBD2 identical over 10 bases. This CDR3 contains 15 residues. Germline CDR1 reads DFQATT; CDR2 reads SNEGSKA (reference sequence). V gave up 5 bases and J gave up 3 bases; unmatched junction bases: 10. CDR3 in amino acids: CSAADSAGGLYEQYF. The CDR3 DNA follows: TGCAGTGCTGCAGATTCAGCGGGAGGGCTCTACGAGCAGTACTTC.